This T cell receptor beta chain originates from a study of cytomegalovirus exposure and HLA in healthy donors. The wider study: Previous work identified 90 million to 130 million unique TCR beta sequences from 150 million to 200 million T cells. Broader study findings: Being productive about 90% or about 30% of the time was typical of most TCR beta V segments in an earlier analysis. Donor immune exposure was known only as CMV serostatus. HLA allele associations emerged for about 16,000 TCR beta sequences in a later analysis, at 0.05 false discovery rate.

PCR was performed using 60 Vbeta and 13 Jbeta primers. Assay used: immunoSEQ multiplex PCR; TCRdb lists only in-frame clones, some missing. The table has 150,000 to 200,000 clones, roughly 79% seen once; the top ten hold approximately 2%. As regards this clone: Its target is unknown.

This CDR3 comprises 14 residues. CDR1 MGHRA and CDR2 YSYEKL come from the germline V gene. The V and J ends lost 8 bases and 2 bases respectively, with 13 bases between them. The TCR comes from a man aged 25-40 years in good health and CMV-seronegative. Sequencing used PBMCs. The rearrangement uses TRBV4-1 and TRBJ2-1; TRBD2 might be the D (6 bases). The CDR3 reads CASGPAGTYNEQFF. The DNA of the CDR3 is TGCGCCAGCGGCCCGGCGGGAACCTACAATGAGCAGTTCTTC.